These 22 T cell receptor beta chains were all obtained from the same sample, sequenced in a study of response to subunit inactivated influenza vaccine. MiXCR was run by TCRdb on the RT-PCR reads, yielding one entry per CDR3 protein. The repertoire holds about 700,000 distinct CDR3 sequences, approximately 14% seen once, with around 7.3% in the top ten. The specimen comprised PBMCs from blood, sampled 14 to 15 days before vaccination. The receptors were gathered from a man between 50 and 59 years old who received an inactivated influenza vaccine.

The sample holds a few counts of this clonotype. The genes are TRBV28 and TRBJ2-7; D might be TRBD1 (6 bases). V lost 2 bases to trimming and J lost 0 bases, with 11 bases between them. Germline V lookup: CDR1 MDHEN, CDR2 SYDVKM. CDR3 size: 15 residues. CDR3 sequence reads: CASSLRQASSYEQYF. Written as DNA, the CDR3 is TGTGCCAGCAGTTTAAGACAGGCTAGCTCCTACGAGCAGTACTTC.

The rearrangement links TRBV6-1 to TRBJ2-5; 8 bases map to TRBD1. Germline-derived CDR1 and CDR2 are MNHNS and SASEGT. The CDR3 extends over 14 amino acids. J was trimmed by 7 bases and V by 6 bases; bases with no gene match: 10. The chain's CDR3 is CASSPNPGTGTQYF. CDR3 DNA sequence: TGTGCCAGCAGCCCGAACCCCGGGACAGGGACCCAGTACTTC.

This chain connects TRBV20-1 to TRBJ2-3; D may be TRBD1 or TRBD2 (5 bases each). V dropped 5 bases and J dropped 3 bases, with 18 bases sitting between them. Looked up from germline, CDR1 is DFQATT and CDR2 is SNEGSKA (reference sequence). The CDR3 extends over 15 amino acids. The CDR3 is CSARPGRYRTDTQYF. The DNA of the CDR3 is TGCAGTGCTCGGCCGGGACGGTATAGGACAGATACGCAGTATTTT.

This clonotype was found many times. The rearrangement joins TRBV10-3 to TRBJ2-5; a weak D match, TRBD1 (6 bases). CDR3 size: 15 residues. Trimming removed 0 bases from V and 5 bases from J, with 13 bases in between. Germline V gene sequence: CDR1 ENHRY, CDR2 SYGVKD. CDR3 in amino acids: CAISESTGSTETQYF. CDR3 DNA: TGTGCCATCAGTGAGTCGACAGGTAGTACGGAGACCCAGTACTTC.

The table lists this clonotype with a few counts. The chain combines TRBV7-9 with TRBJ2-7; the match to TRBD1 covers 8 bases. The CDR3 is 14 amino acids. Germline values: CDR1 SEHNR, CDR2 FQNEAQ (reference sequence). Trimming cost V 3 bases and J 3 bases; bases outside gene matches: 4. CDR3 DNA sequence: TGTGCCAGCAGCTTTGCAGGGGGCGGCTACGAGCAGTACTTC. It encodes CASSFAGGGYEQYF.

The chain combines TRBV12-3 or TRBV12-4 with TRBJ2-5; 7 nucleotides line up with TRBD2. The length of the CDR3 is 13 residues. Trimming removed 5 bases from V and 7 bases from J; junction bases left unmatched: 7. Here the CDR3 DNA reads TGTGCCAGCAGTATGGGTTGGGAGGGGACCCAGTACTTC. As protein: CASSMGWEGTQYF.

The chain joins TRBV4-3 to TRBJ2-3, with 9 bases fitting TRBD2. Per germline, CDR1 LGHNA and CDR2 YSLEER. V dropped 3 bases and J dropped 1; count of bases not matched to a gene: 5. The CDR3 consists of 16 residues. In DNA, the CDR3 is TGCGCCAGCAGCCACGGCAGACTAGCGGGCACAGATACGCAGTATTTT. This codes for CASSHGRLAGTDTQYF.

This clonotype came up a few times. V usage is TRBV12-3 or TRBV12-4 and J usage is TRBJ2-1; 15 positions match TRBD2. V dropped 5 bases and J dropped 16; count of bases not matched to a gene: 12. CDR3 length equals 15 residues. DNA of the CDR3: TGTGCCAGCAGTCCCCGGGGACTAGCGGGGGGCCGGAAATTCTTC. It yields the protein CASSPRGLAGGRKFF.

This clonotype was counted many times. The genes are TRBV29-1 and TRBJ2-5; D might be TRBD2 (6 bases). V dropped 7 bases and J dropped 5 bases, with 8 bases sitting between them. Looked up from germline, CDR1 is SQVTM and CDR2 is ANQGSEA. The CDR3 is made up of 10 amino acids. The CDR3 DNA sequence: TGCAGCGCGGGAGAGGAGACCCAGTACTTC. This sequence encodes CSAGEETQYF.

V and J are TRBV28 and TRBJ1-3, with 7 bases identical to TRBD1. CDR1 is MDHEN and CDR2 is SYDVKM in the germline V gene. The V segment lost 6 bases and the J segment 0 bases; nucleotides outside the gene matches: 5. There are 15 residues in the CDR3. CDR3 sequence: CASRRGQNSGNTIYF. CDR3 nucleotides: TGTGCCAGCAGAAGGGGACAGAACTCTGGAAACACCATATATTTT.

The rearrangement uses TRBV11-2 and TRBJ2-6, with D unresolved. Germline loops: CDR1 SGHAT, CDR2 FQNNGV. The CDR3 covers 15 residues. V lost 0 bases, J lost 2 bases, and 5 bases lay in between. CDR3 DNA: TGTGCCAGCAGCTTAGATTGGGCTGGGGCCAACGTCCTGACTTTC. It yields the protein CASSLDWAGANVLTF. The full variable domain, rest sourced from reference TRBV11-2 and TRBJ2-6, is EAGVAQSPRYKIIEKRQSVAFWCNPISGHATLYWYQQILGQGPKLLIQFQNNGVVDDSQLPKDRFSAERLKGVDSTLKIQPAKLEDSAVYLCASSLDWAGANVLTFGAGSRLTVL.

The chain carries TRBV7-9 and TRBJ2-3, with a weak D call TRBD2 (5 bases). Trimming removed 7 bases from V and 3 bases from J, with 17 bases in between. Germline values: CDR1 SEHNR, CDR2 FQNEAQ (reference sequence). This CDR3 spans 15 amino acids. CDR3 residues: CASTLGRVRTDTQYF. CDR3 in DNA: TGTGCCAGCACCCTAGGGCGGGTTAGGACAGATACGCAGTATTTT.

This clonotype has ten or more counts. CDR3 DNA: TGTGCCAGCAGCCCAAGTGCACAGGGGGCAGTTTCACCCCTCCACTTT. It is translated as CASSPSAQGAVSPLHF. The chain has TRBV4-2 and TRBJ1-6, with 9 bases aligning to TRBD1. V trimming: 4 bases; J trimming: 9 bases; junction bases outside the gene matches: 10. CDR1 is LGHNA, CDR2 YNFKEQ, per germline. The CDR3 covers 16 residues.

V gene TRBV9 combines with J gene TRBJ2-7; D not certain. The CDR3 sequence is 14 residues long. From germline, CDR1 is SGDLS and CDR2 YYNGEE. V was cut by 4 bases and J by 3 bases, with 14 bases left in between. The CDR3 DNA reads TGTGCCAGCAGCCCCCCCGGCTTCCACTACGAGCAGTACTTC. Translating gives CASSPPGFHYEQYF.

This chain connects TRBV20-1 to TRBJ2-5; 10 bases agree with TRBD1. This CDR3 has 14 residues. Germline V lookup: CDR1 DFQATT, CDR2 SNEGSKA (reference sequence). J was trimmed by 5 bases and V by 6 bases; bases with no gene match: 9. CDR3 coding DNA: TGCAGTGCAACCGGGACAGGGGTTTTGGAGACCCAGTACTTC. Translating gives CSATGTGVLETQYF.

This clonotype was detected a few times. This sequence joins TRBV29-1 and TRBJ2-7, with 7 bases matching TRBD2. The CDR3 totals 15 residues. Germline V gives CDR1 SQVTM, CDR2 ANQGSEA. The junction had 14 bases not matched to a gene; V was cut back by 7 bases and J by 2 bases. The CDR3 region is CSATDWEGLAYEQYF. CDR3 DNA: TGCAGCGCGACTGATTGGGAGGGCCTGGCCTACGAGCAGTACTTC.

This clonotype was detected a few times. The rearrangement uses TRBV11-2 and TRBJ2-7, with 8 bases identical to TRBD1. CDR3 length: 15 amino acids. With V trimmed by 5 bases and J by 4 bases, 10 bases remained unmatched. Germline assignment: CDR1 SGHAT and CDR2 FQNNGV. CDR3 DNA sequence: TGTGCCAGCAGCCCAGGACAGGGAAATTTATACGAGCAGTACTTC. This sequence encodes CASSPGQGNLYEQYF.

Many counts were recorded for this clonotype. The chain joins TRBV7-8 to TRBJ2-5; 8 bases align to TRBD1. The CDR3 is 16 amino acids. Germline loops: CDR1 SGHVS, CDR2 FQNEAQ. After removal of 0 bases from V and 5 bases from J, the junction contained 8 bases not matched to a gene. CDR3 coding DNA: TGTGCCAGCAGCTTAGCGTTCCAGGGGGCAGGGGAGACCCAGTACTTC. As protein: CASSLAFQGAGETQYF.

In its sample, this clonotype was seen a few times. J is TRBJ1-2 and V is TRBV7-2; 9 bases are a match to TRBD1. The V gene end was trimmed by 5 bases and the J gene end by 4 bases; junction bases not matched to a gene: 8. The CDR3 is 15 residues long. Germline assignment: CDR1 SGHTA and CDR2 FQGNSA. CDR3: CASSPRTGVTYGYTF. CDR3 nucleotide sequence: TGTGCCAGCAGCCCAAGGACAGGGGTGACCTATGGCTACACCTTC.

The V gene is TRBV11-2, the J gene TRBJ2-5; D may be TRBD1 (5 bases). The germline V and J ends were trimmed by 8 bases and 2 bases, with 12 bases remaining between them. The CDR3 extends over 13 amino acids. CDR1 is SGHAT, CDR2 FQNNGV, per germline. CDR3 residues: CASSRVEQETQYF. The DNA for the CDR3 is TGTGCCAGCTCCAGGGTTGAACAAGAGACCCAGTACTTC.

This clonotype was counted many times. The chain employs TRBV11-2 and TRBJ2-3, with 7 bases identical to TRBD2. This CDR3 is 15 amino acids long. Germline V gene sequence: CDR1 SGHAT, CDR2 FQNNGV. Trimming cost V 3 bases and J 1 base; bases outside gene matches: 4. CDR3 amino acids: CASSLAGVGTDTQYF. The DNA of the CDR3 is TGTGCCAGCAGCTTGGCGGGGGTGGGCACAGATACGCAGTATTTT.

The chain joins TRBV5-5 to TRBJ1-6; D may be TRBD1 (6 bases). With 0 bases removed from V and 9 bases from J, the gap between germline ends came to 19 bases. The germline gives CDR1 SGHKS, CDR2 YYEKEE (reference sequence). CDR3 length: 17 amino acids. The CDR3 nucleotides are TGTGCCAGCAGCTTGGCTTCGAGGGGGGAGGCCGGTTCACCCCTCCACTTT. This sequence encodes CASSLASRGEAGSPLHF.